This TCR beta chain was identified during a study of PD-L1 blockade in urothelial cancer. The CDR3 extends over 12 amino acids. The V gene end was trimmed by 6 bases and the J gene end by 9 bases; junction bases not matched to a gene: 6. Germline CDR1 reads SNHLY; CDR2 reads FYNNEI. Some clones are missing from TCRdb's copy, which holds only in-frame ones; the method was immunoSEQ multiplex PCR. The sample lists under 35,000 clones, about 89% occurring once. Time point meaning: peripheral blood 6 weeks after treatment start. The clonotype was recovered from a man at least 80 years old with urothelial cancer. The rearrangement uses TRBV2 and TRBJ2-3, with 7 bases aligning to TRBD2. The material sequenced was PBMCs, taken around atezolizumab (anti-PD-L1) treatment. This chain's CDR3 is CASSEMGGTQYF. The DNA of the CDR3 is TGTGCCAGCAGCGAGATGGGAGGGACGCAGTATTTT.